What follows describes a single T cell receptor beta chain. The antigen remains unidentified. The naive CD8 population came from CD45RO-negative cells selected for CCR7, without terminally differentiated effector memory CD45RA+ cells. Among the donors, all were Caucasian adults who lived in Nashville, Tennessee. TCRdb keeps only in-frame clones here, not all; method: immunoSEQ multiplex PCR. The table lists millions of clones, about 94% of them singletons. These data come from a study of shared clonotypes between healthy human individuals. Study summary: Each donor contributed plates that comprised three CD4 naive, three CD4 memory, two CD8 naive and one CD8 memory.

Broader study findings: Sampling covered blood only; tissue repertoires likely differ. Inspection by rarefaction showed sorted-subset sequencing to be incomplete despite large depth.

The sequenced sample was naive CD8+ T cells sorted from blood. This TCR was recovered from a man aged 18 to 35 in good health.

The CDR3 protein is CSVEGGRPLGEQFF. The CDR3 nucleotides read TGCAGCGTTGAAGGAGGACGGCCCTTAGGTGAGCAGTTCTTC. This chain uses TRBV29-1 with TRBJ2-1, with no clear D. V was pared by 1 base and J by 9 bases, with 16 bases between. From germline, CDR1 is SQVTM and CDR2 ANQGSEA. This CDR3 is 14 amino acids long.